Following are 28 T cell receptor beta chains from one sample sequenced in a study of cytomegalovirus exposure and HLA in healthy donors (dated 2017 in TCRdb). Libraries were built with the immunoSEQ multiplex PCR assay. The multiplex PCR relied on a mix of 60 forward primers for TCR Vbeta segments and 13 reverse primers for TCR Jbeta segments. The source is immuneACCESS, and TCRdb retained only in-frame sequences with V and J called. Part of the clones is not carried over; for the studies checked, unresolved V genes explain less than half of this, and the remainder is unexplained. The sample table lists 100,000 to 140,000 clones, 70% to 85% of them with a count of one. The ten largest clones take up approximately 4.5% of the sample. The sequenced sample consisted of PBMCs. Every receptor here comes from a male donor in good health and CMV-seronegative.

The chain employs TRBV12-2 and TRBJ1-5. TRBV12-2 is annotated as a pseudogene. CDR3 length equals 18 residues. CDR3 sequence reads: CASRLAQFRTPRNQPQHF. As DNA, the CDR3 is TGTGCAAGTCGCTTAGCGCAATTCAGAACCCCGAGGAATCAGCCCCAGCATTTT.

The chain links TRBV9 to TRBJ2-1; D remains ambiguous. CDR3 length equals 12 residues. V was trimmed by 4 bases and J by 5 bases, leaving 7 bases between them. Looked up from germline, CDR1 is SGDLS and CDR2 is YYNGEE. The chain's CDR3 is CASSSGDNEQFF. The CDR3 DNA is TGTGCCAGCAGCTCAGGCGACAATGAGCAGTTCTTC. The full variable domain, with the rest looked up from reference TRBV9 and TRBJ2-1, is DSGVTQTPKHLITATGQRVTLRCSPRSGDLSVYWYQQSLDQGLQFLIQYYNGEERAKGNILERFSAQQFPDLHSELNLSSLELGDSALYFCASSSGDNEQFFGPGTRLTVL.

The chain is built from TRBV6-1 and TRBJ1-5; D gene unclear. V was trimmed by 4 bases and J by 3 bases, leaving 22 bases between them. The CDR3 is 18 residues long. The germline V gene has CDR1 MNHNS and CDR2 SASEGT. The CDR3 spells CASSGEGRFVSYNQPQHF. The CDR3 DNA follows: TGTGCCAGCAGTGGAGAGGGAAGATTCGTCAGTTACAATCAGCCCCAGCATTTT.

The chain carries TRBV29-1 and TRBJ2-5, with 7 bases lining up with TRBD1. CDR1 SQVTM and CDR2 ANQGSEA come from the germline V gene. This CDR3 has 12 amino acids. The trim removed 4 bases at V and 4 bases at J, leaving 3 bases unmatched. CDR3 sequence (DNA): TGCAGCGTTGTGACAGGGCCAGAGACCCAGTACTTC. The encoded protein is CSVVTGPETQYF.

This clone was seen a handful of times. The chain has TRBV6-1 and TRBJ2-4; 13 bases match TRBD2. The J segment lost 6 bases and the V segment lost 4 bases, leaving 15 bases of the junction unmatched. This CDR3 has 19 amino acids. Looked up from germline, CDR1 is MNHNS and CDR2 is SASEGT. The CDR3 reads CASSASWWTSGRIGNIQYF. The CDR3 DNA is TGTGCCAGCAGTGCAAGCTGGTGGACTAGCGGGAGAATTGGAAACATTCAGTACTTC.

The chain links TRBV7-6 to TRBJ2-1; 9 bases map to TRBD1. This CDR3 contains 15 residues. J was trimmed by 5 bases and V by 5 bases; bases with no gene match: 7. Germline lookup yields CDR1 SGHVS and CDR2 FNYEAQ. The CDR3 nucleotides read TGTGCCAGCAGCCCCCCCGGGACAGGGCACAATGAGCAGTTCTTC. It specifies CASSPPGTGHNEQFF.

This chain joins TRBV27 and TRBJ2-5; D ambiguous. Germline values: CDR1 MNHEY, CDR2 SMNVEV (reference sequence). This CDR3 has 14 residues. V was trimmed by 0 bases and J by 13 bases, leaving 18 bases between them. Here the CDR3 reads CASSLSWSPSVRYF. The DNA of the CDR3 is TGTGCCAGCAGTTTATCGTGGTCCCCCAGCGTCCGGTACTTC.

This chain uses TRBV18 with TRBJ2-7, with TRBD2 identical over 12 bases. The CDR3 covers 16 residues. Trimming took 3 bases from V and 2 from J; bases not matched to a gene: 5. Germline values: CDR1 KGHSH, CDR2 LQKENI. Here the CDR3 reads CASSPTGLAGTYEQYF. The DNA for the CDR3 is TGTGCCAGCTCACCGACCGGACTAGCGGGAACCTACGAGCAGTACTTC.

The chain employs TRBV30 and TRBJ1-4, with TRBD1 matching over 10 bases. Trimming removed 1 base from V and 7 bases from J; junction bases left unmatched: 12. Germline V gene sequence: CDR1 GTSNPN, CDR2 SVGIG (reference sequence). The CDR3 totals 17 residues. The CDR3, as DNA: TGTGCCTGGAGTGCAATTCTCGGGACAGGGGCTGCTGAAAAACTGTTTTTT. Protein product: CAWSAILGTGAAEKLFF.

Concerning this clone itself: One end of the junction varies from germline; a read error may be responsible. CDR3 protein: CVSSTPWTGVSYNEQFF. In DNA, the CDR3 is TGTGTCAGTAGTACCCCTTGGACAGGGGTCTCCTACAATGAGCAGTTCTTC. The chain combines TRBV19 with TRBJ2-1; 9 nucleotides align to TRBD1. Germline assignment: CDR1 LNHDA and CDR2 SQIVND (reference sequence). The CDR3 totals 17 residues.

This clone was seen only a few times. CDR3 protein: CASRFGYGYTF. The CDR3 DNA is TGTGCCAGTAGGTTCGGCTATGGCTACACCTTC. The V and J genes are TRBV19 and TRBJ1-2; no reliable D call. CDR3 length: 11 amino acids. CDR1 is LNHDA and CDR2 is SQIVND in the germline V gene (reference sequence). V lost 6 bases and J 4 bases, leaving 6 bases between the germline ends.

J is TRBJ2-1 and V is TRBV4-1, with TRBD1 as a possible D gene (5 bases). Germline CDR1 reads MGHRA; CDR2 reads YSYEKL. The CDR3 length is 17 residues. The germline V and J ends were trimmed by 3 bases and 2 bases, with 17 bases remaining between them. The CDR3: CASSHPDMVPPYNEQFF. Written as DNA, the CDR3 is TGCGCCAGCAGCCATCCGGACATGGTACCACCCTACAATGAGCAGTTCTTC.

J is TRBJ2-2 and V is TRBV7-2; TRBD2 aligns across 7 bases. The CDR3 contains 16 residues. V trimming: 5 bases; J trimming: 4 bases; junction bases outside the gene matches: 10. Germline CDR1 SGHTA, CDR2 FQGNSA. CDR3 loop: CASSPETSKTTGELFF. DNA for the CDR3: TGTGCCAGCAGCCCAGAGACTAGCAAAACCACCGGGGAGCTGTTTTTT.

The CDR3 nucleotides are TGTGCCAGCAGCCAAGCGGGGAACACTGAAGCTTTCTTT. Residues: CASSQAGNTEAFF. The chain carries TRBV14 and TRBJ1-1; no firm D call. Deletions cut 1 base from V and 1 base from J, with 4 bases between. CDR1 and CDR2 from the germline V gene are SGHDN and FVKESK. The CDR3 runs 13 residues. Full variable domain (rest looked up from reference TRBV14 and TRBJ1-1): EAGVTQFPSHSVIEKGQTVTLRCDPISGHDNLYWYRRVMGKEIKFLLHFVKESKQDESGMPNNRFLAERTGGTYSTLKVQPAELEDSGVYFCASSQAGNTEAFFGQGTRLTVV.

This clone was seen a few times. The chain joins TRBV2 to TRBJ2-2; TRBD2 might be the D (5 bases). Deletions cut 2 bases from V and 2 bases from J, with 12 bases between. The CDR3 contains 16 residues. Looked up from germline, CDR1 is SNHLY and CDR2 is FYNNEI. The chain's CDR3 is CASSEIPADNTGELFF. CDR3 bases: TGTGCCAGCAGTGAAATCCCAGCGGACAACACCGGGGAGCTGTTTTTT.

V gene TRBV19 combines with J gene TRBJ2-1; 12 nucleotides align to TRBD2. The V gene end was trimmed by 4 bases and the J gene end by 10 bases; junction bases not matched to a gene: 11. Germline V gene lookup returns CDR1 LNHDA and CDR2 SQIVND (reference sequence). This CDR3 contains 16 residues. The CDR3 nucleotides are TGTGCCAGTAGTAGAGGACTAGCGGGACAACTTAAGGAGCAGTTCTTC. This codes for CASSRGLAGQLKEQFF.

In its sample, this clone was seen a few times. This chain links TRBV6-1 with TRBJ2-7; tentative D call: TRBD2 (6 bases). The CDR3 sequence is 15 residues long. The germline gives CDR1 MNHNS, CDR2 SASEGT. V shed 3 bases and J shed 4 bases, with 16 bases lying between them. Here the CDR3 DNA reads TGTGCCAGCAGTGAGGGGGGACCCTTTTTTTACGAGCAGTACTTC. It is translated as CASSEGGPFFYEQYF.

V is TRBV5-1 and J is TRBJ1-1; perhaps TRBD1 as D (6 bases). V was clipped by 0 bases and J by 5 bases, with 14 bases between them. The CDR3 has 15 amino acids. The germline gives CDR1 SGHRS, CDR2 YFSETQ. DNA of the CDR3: TGCGCCAGCAGCTTGGATGCAGGGGTAGGAACTGAAGCTTTCTTT. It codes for CASSLDAGVGTEAFF.

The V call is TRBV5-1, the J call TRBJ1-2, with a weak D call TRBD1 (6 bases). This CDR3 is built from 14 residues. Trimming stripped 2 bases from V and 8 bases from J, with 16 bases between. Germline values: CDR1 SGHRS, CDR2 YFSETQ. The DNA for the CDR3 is TGCGCCAGCAGCTTCAGGGGACCTTCGGACGGCTACACCTTC. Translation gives CASSFRGPSDGYTF.

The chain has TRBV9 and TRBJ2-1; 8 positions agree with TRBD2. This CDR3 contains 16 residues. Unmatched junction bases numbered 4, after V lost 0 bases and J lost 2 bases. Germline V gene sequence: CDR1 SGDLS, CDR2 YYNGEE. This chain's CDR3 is CASSVEAAGAYNEQFF. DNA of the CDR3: TGTGCCAGCAGCGTAGAGGCAGCGGGGGCCTACAATGAGCAGTTCTTC. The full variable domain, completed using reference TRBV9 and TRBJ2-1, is DSGVTQTPKHLITATGQRVTLRCSPRSGDLSVYWYQQSLDQGLQFLIQYYNGEERAKGNILERFSAQQFPDLHSELNLSSLELGDSALYFCASSVEAAGAYNEQFFGPGTRLTVL.

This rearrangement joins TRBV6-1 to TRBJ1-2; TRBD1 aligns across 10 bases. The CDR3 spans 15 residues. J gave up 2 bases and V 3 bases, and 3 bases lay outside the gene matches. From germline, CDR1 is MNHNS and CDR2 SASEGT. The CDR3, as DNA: TGTGCCAGCAGTGAGCCGGGACAGGGGAACTATGGCTACACCTTC. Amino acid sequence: CASSEPGQGNYGYTF.

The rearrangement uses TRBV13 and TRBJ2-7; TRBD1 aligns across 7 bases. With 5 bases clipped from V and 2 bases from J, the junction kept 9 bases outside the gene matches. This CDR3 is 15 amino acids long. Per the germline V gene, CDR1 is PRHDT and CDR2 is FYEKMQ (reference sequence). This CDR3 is CASSLRPGQTYEQYF. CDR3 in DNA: TGTGCCAGCAGCCTACGCCCGGGACAGACCTACGAGCAGTACTTC.

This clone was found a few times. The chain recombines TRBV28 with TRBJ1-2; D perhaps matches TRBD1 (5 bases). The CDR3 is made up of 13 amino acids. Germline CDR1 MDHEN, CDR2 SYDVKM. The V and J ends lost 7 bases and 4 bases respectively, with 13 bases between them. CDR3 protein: CASTPQAAYGYTF. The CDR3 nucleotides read TGTGCCAGCACCCCACAGGCAGCCTATGGCTACACCTTC.

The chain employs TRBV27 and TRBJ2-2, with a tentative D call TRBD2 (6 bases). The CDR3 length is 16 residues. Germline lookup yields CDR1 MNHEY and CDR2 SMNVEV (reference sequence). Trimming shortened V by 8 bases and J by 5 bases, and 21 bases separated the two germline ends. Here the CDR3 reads CASRRLGRGDTGELFF. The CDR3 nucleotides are TGTGCCAGCCGTCGGTTGGGGCGGGGTGATACCGGGGAGCTGTTTTTT.

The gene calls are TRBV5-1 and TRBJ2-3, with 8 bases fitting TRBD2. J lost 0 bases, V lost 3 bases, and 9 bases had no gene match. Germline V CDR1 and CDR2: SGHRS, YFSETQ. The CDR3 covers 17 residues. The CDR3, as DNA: TGCGCCAGCAGCTCAACCCCTCCTAGCGGGAGCACAGATACGCAGTATTTT. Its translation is CASSSTPPSGSTDTQYF.

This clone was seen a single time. Here the CDR3 DNA reads TGTGCCAGCAGCTTAGGGGGCCAGGCCGCCTACGAGCAGTACTTC. Its translation: CASSLGGQAAYEQYF. This chain connects TRBV7-9 to TRBJ2-7, with D perhaps TRBD1 (5 bases). From germline, CDR1 is SEHNR and CDR2 FQNEAQ (reference sequence). The CDR3 runs to 15 residues. Trimming pared 1 base from V and 2 bases from J, leaving 12 bases between.

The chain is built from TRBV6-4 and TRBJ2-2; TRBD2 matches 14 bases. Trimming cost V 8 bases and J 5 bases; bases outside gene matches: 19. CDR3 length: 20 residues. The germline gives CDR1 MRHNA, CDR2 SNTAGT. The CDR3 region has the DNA TGTGCCAGCGGGGGAACGAGGGGATGGGGACTAGCGGGAGCTACCGGGGAGCTGTTTTTT. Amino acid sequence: CASGGTRGWGLAGATGELFF.

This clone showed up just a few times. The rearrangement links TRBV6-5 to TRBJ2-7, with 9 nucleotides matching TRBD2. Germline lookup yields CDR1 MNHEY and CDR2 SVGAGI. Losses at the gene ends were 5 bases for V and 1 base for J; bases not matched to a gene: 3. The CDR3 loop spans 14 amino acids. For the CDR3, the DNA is TGTGCCAGCAGTGGCGGGAGGGTTTCCTACGAGCAGTACTTC. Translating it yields CASSGGRVSYEQYF.